This T cell receptor beta chain stems from a study of shared clonotypes between healthy human individuals (TCRdb year 2020). Background on the whole study: The cohort comprised two women and a few men aged 18 to 49 years. Per donor, three plates each were used for CD4 naive and CD4 memory, two for CD8 naive, and one for CD8 memory. To estimate repertoire size and how much clonotype sharing occurs between individuals, the study deeply sequenced the blood TCR repertoires of roughly 5 healthy adults. To increase sequencing depth and limit assay-specific biases, TCR repertoire library preparation and sequencing were carried out by different laboratories using diverse techniques. Per donor, leukapheresis produced somewhere between about 0.9 and 9.5 billion PBMCs.

Comment on this clone: The antigen it binds to is not known. No clone much larger than this one lies a single base away; base qualities are absent. The same CDR3 arises from other DNA sequences in this sample as well.

What the work shows at the level of the full study, not this receptor alone: Estimated clonotype richness was generally larger for naive than for memory subsets. The genetic and exposure-history diversity represented was limited by the small number of donors. Only blood was sampled, and tissue TCR repertoires likely differ from those in blood. Clonotypes shared by all four sorted-subset donors showed higher generation probabilities than non-shared clonotypes. Rarefaction of sorted-subset datasets indicated incomplete sequencing despite the large sequencing depth. Pairwise subsampling led to the expectation that sequencing depth would affect the degree of clonotype sharing among donors. Across a handful of donors, about 4.5% of naive CD4, approximately 4% of naive CD8, 2.3% of memory CD4, and under 0.45% of memory CD8 clonotypes were shared.

Using the deep immunoSEQ assay, multiplex PCR amplified TCR CDR3 regions from genomic DNA. Extracted genomic DNA from each cell subset was distributed evenly across all wells of several immunoSEQ 96-well plates, and each plate was treated as a replicate. For sorted subsets, each replicate PCR was loaded with around 200 ng genomic DNA, equivalent to roughly 30,000 T cell genomes. The purified libraries were quantified using a Qubit 3.0 fluorometer, sized with a Bioanalyzer 2100, and then quantified again using the KAPA Library Quantification kit. Each immunoSEQ 96-well plate was sequenced on its own single-read 150-cycle Illumina NextSeq 550 flow cell. Per the source publication's procedure: The immunoSEQ output contained only junctional sequences without quality scores, so filtering could not match that applied to full-length reads. Sequences were annotated with PyIR, a Python wrapper for IgBLAST v1.9, using IMGT germline references to assign V/J genes and CDR3. Reads were removed for weak V/J assignments (E-value above 1e-6), missing CDR3, stop codons, out-of-frame junctions, or ambiguous translated residues. V3J clonotypes were defined as sequences sharing an identical inferred V gene, J gene, and CDR3 amino acid sequence. Percentage overlap between repertoires was calculated by dividing the number of shared unique clonotypes by the size of the smaller repertoire. Richness of each repertoire was evaluated using RTK rarefaction, the Chao1 estimator, and Recon v2.1 estimates of unobserved clonotypes. Generation probabilities were computed with OLGA for all TCRbeta clonotypes obtained by the gDNA method from several donors. The table comes from immuneACCESS by way of TCRdb, which keeps in-frame sequences with V and J called. Part of the clones is missing from these tables; in studies checked, under half for an unresolved V gene and the rest for unknown reasons. V, J and clone size reflect that table, while D and trimming were determined from the DNA. Counted in this sample were approximately 2.1 million clones; roughly 93% of them appeared once. 0.39% of the sample is held by the ten biggest clonotypes.

The donors were healthy, HIV-negative adults with no recently reported acute infections or vaccinations. All donors were Caucasian adults living in Nashville, Tennessee, USA. CD4+ T cells were enriched through magnetic negative selection, after which naive cells were positively selected on CD45RA and the remaining negative fraction served as the memory subset. Blood was collected by leukapheresis, and PBMCs were isolated by Ficoll-Histopaque density gradient centrifugation and then cryopreserved in liquid nitrogen vapor phase. Purity and quantity of every magnetically sorted T cell population were checked by analytical flow cytometry. Each sorted fraction had its genomic DNA isolated and then quantified by UV absorbance on a Nanodrop 2000c. This receptor was identified in a man in his late teens or twenties in good health. Some clones in this sample may be carry-over from other donors' samples. Specimen: naive CD4+ T cells from PBMCs. The intended sense of this specimen's cell subset or site label: CD45RA+ positively selected.

The DNA sequence reads TGTGCCAGCAGTTTATCAGACGGCTACACCTTC. This sequence encodes CASSLSDGYTF. The chain couples TRBV28 to TRBJ1-2; too little of a D gene remains to name it. V loses 1 base, J loses 8 bases, and the germline ends lie 5 bases apart. The CDR3 numbers 11 residues from cysteine through phenylalanine. Only the CDR3 region is kept as DNA, spanning 33 bases read in frame from base 1. CDR1 MDHEN and CDR2 SYDVKM were looked up in the germline V gene.